This entry concerns a single T cell receptor (beta chain). Original data processing: For nucleated cells, counts were estimated from reference gene primer amplification. Assay used: immunoSEQ multiplex PCR; TCRdb lists only in-frame clones, some missing. Clone size and V and J calls were adopted from that table, with D and trimming inferred from the DNA. The table includes over 90,000 clones, more than 80% detected once. The source of the sample is a study of blood T cell repertoires in COVID-19. Study-wide context: Donors in the United States, Italy and Spain gave samples during acute or convalescent COVID-19. Nucleic acid was either cDNA or gDNA, and it came from T cells, B-cell-depleted T cells, or PBMCs.

CDR1 is SGHRS, CDR2 YFSETQ, per germline. The CDR3 totals 15 residues. Trimming removed 6 bases at V and 5 bases at J, with 17 bases between. The chain is built from TRBV5-1 and TRBJ1-4; D is unclear. The specimen was peripheral blood. This receptor was identified in a human donor in a cohort sampled during active COVID-19. CDR3 nucleotide sequence: TGCGCCAGCACCGTTGGAAGGCAGAGGAATGAAAAACTGTTTTTT. Protein product: CASTVGRQRNEKLFF.